The rows below give T cell receptor beta chains drawn from one sample of a study of blood T cell repertoires in COVID-19. Method: immunoSEQ multiplex PCR; TCRdb's copy keeps in-frame clones and lacks some. The sample lists more than 45,000 clones, more than 75% occurring once. The sample was peripheral blood. Receptor source: a man between 35 and 55 years old with active COVID-19. CDR3s leave out the opening cysteine and the closing phenylalanine or tryptophan.

TRBV5-1 ASSLSAETQY
TRBV6-2/TRBV6-3 ASSIPSGSNEKLF
TRBV2 ASISAGRETQY
TRBV19 ASSSQGLSNQPQH
TRBV29-1 SFRDTLSYT
TRBV10-1 ASSELVLAGGEQY
TRBV14 ASSQGSLGGTEKLF
TRBV27 ASCNGGGEQY
TRBV7-8 ASSPPSGSGSQVHEQF
TRBV30 AWSRDRGPGKLF
TRBV27 ASSSGNGYT
TRBV3-1/TRBV3-2 ASSQVGGADEKLF
TRBV9 ASSDSGIGETQY
TRBV10-3 ALGLGRGTQY
TRBV29-1 SVAQETQY
TRBV18 ASSPGLNTGELF
TRBV30 AWSVGQGDEKLF
TRBV2 ASSPTRTQALNTEAF
TRBV7-8 ASSLAGVDSYEQY
TRBV19 ATSNGLGGYEQY
TRBV6-5 ASSTVSTGGYT
TRBV27 ASRAGGWEQY
TRBV10-3 AIRFEDQETQY
TRBV27 ASSPYTQGTQPQH
TRBV3-1/TRBV3-2 ASSQEGLAGYNEQF
TRBV30 AWSAGTAYGYT
TRBV27 ASSTGTGGPGELF
TRBV28 ASSSRRQGRSYEQY
TRBV5-8 ASSLSLAGATGELF
TRBV28 ASSSFGQGDYEQY
TRBV14 ASSHRTANEKLF
TRBV27 ASSLPSGSGTDTQY
TRBV7-2 ASSRGLAAYDNEQF
TRBV7-2 ASSLQRGDYGYT
TRBV28 ASSKSTGGNEKLF
TRBV7-3 ASSTELAGGTDTQY
TRBV10-3 AISVSGTDYEQY
TRBV6-5 ASRRTSGSETQY
TRBV15 ATSSGLAGGPYEQY
TRBV7-3 ASSSGSGTDTQY
TRBV6-5 ASSYRDSVNTGELF
TRBV13 ASSPGQGVYEQY
TRBV28 ASSLSVAQGARGYT
TRBV30 AWSLDRNTEAF
TRBV6-5 ASSYPRTSPDTQY
TRBV19 ATGEGSTDTQY
TRBV5-1 ASSLGLQGANEKLF
TRBV3-1/TRBV3-2 ASSQPSGRQGASGEAF
TRBV28 ASSFSSYGQY
TRBV18 ASSPAVSGGGGAF
TRBV5-1 ASSFTGGRSSYNEQF